This TCR beta chain was captured in a study of spatial heterogeneity in lung cancer. This clonotype was recorded a few times. Time point: sample taken at primary tumor resection. Tumor, nontumor lung or frozen PBMC supplied whole RNA that was sequenced unsorted. The CDR3 has 13 residues. Germline V CDR1 and CDR2: MNHEY, SMNVEV (reference sequence). V lost 6 bases and J 4 bases, leaving 13 bases between the germline ends. All TCR cDNA molecules were individually tagged with a unique molecular identifier. TCRdb processed the 5' RACE reads anew with MiXCR; each CDR3 protein has one entry. In the table there are approximately 40,000 distinct CDR3 sequences, 4% to 6% of which are singletons.

The sequence was collected from a female donor with early-stage non-small cell lung cancer. The chain links TRBV27 to TRBJ2-7; D is possibly TRBD2 (6 bases). Material: PBMCs, obtained at surgery. The CDR3 loop reads CASRGGGGYEQYF. The CDR3 DNA follows: TGTGCCAGCAGGGGGGGTGGTGGGTACGAGCAGTACTTC.